This TCR beta chain was recovered during a study of T cell changes during pregnancy in multiple sclerosis. This CDR3 contains 15 residues. CDR1 and CDR2 from the germline V gene are KGHSH and LQKENI. With 3 bases clipped from V and 5 bases from J, the junction kept 1 base outside the gene matches. Profiling relied on immunoSEQ multiplex PCR, and the TCRdb table lists in-frame clones only, not all of them. The table has under 40,000 clones, about 90% seen once. The chain uses TRBV18 and TRBJ2-3; 14 bases fit TRBD2. This TCR derives from a female donor in good health, enrolled as a control in a pregnancy study. The sequences come from CD4+ T cells from peripheral blood mononuclear cells, collected in the third trimester of pregnancy. The chain's CDR3 is CASSPGLAGGDTQYF. In DNA form, the CDR3 reads TGTGCCAGCTCACCCGGACTAGCGGGGGGAGATACGCAGTATTTT.